What follows are 28 T cell receptor beta chains derived from one specimen sequenced in a study of blood T cell repertoires in COVID-19. Assay: immunoSEQ multiplex PCR; the TCRdb copy retains only in-frame clones and omits some. The sample holds about 100,000 clones, 70% to 90% seen once. Sample: peripheral blood. Receptors originate from a human donor in a cohort sampled during active COVID-19.

DNA for the CDR3: TGTGCCACAGGGGCCGGGACAGGGATCGGCAATGAGCAGTTCTTC. This encodes CATGAGTGIGNEQFF. V and J are TRBV24-1 and TRBJ2-1; 9 bases are a match to TRBD1. Germline V gene sequence: CDR1 KGHDR, CDR2 SFDVKD. J was trimmed by 6 bases and V by 10 bases; bases with no gene match: 12. The CDR3 is 15 residues long.

The rearrangement uses TRBV7-3 and TRBJ2-7, with a tentative D call TRBD1 (6 bases). Between the trimmed V and J ends, which lost 5 bases and 5 bases, there was a span of 13 bases. This CDR3 is built from 13 residues. CDR1 is SGHTA, CDR2 FQGTGA, per germline. CDR3 amino acids: CASSHRGGDEQYF. The CDR3 bases are TGTGCCAGCAGCCACCGAGGGGGAGACGAGCAGTACTTC.

J is TRBJ2-3 and V is TRBV3-1 (or the pseudogene TRBV3-2); D is possibly TRBD2 (7 bases). Trimming pared 1 base from V and 4 bases from J, leaving 24 bases between. CDR3 length: 19 residues. The germline CDR1 and CDR2 sequences are LGHDT and YNNKEL (reference sequence). In nucleotides, the CDR3 is TGTGCCAGCAGCCAAGGCACCGAGGGGGGGGAGGGCCGTCCAGATACGCAGTATTTT. As protein: CASSQGTEGGEGRPDTQYF.

V gene TRBV5-1 combines with J gene TRBJ2-2; D gene uncertain. From germline, CDR1 is SGHRS and CDR2 YFSETQ. V gave up 1 base and J gave up 4 bases, with 8 bases separating them. The CDR3 is 14 residues long. The CDR3 reads CASSLLVGTGELFF. The CDR3 DNA reads TGCGCCAGCAGCTTGCTAGTTGGCACCGGGGAGCTGTTTTTT.

The chain couples TRBV6-4 to TRBJ2-1; D is uncertain. The CDR3 runs 18 residues. Germline CDR1 is MRHNA and CDR2 is SNTAGT. V lost 0 bases, J lost 2 bases, and 17 bases lay in between. For the CDR3, the DNA is TGTGCCAGCAGTGACTCGATAAGTCGGAGTAGCACCTACAATGAGCAGTTCTTC. This encodes CASSDSISRSSTYNEQFF.

The chain links TRBV11-2 to TRBJ1-1, with D possibly being TRBD1 (6 bases). Looked up from germline, CDR1 is SGHAT and CDR2 is FQNNGV. V was clipped by 6 bases and J by 10 bases, with 21 bases between them. This CDR3 region has 14 residues. The CDR3 DNA follows: TGTGCCAGCAGGCCGGGACAAACTTTAGGGAGAGCTTTCTTT. Translating it yields CASRPGQTLGRAFF.

This sequence joins TRBV24-1 and TRBJ1-1; no reliable D call. Germline V gene sequence: CDR1 KGHDR, CDR2 SFDVKD. This CDR3 is 16 amino acids long. V lost 3 bases to trimming and J lost 6 bases, with 19 bases between them. The chain's CDR3 is CATSDRKTENSAEAFF. Written as DNA, the CDR3 is TGTGCCACCAGTGATCGAAAAACGGAGAATAGTGCTGAAGCTTTCTTT.

The chain couples TRBV19 to TRBJ1-1; a weak D match, TRBD1 (6 bases). V was shortened by 6 bases and J by 4 bases, with 18 bases between the two germline ends. The CDR3 is 15 residues long. From germline, CDR1 is LNHDA and CDR2 SQIVND (reference sequence). CDR3 amino acids: CASSQPGGPGTEAFF. In DNA form, the CDR3 reads TGTGCCAGTAGCCAACCGGGGGGGCCTGGCACTGAAGCTTTCTTT. Drawing the rest from reference TRBV19 and TRBJ1-1, the complete variable domain is DGGITQSPKYLFRKEGQNVTLSCEQNLNHDAMYWYRQDPGQGLRLIYYSQIVNDFQKGDIAEGYSVSREKKESFPLTVTSAQKNPTAFYLCASSQPGGPGTEAFFGQGTRLTVV.

This sequence joins TRBV18 and TRBJ2-5; 10 bases agree with TRBD1. The CDR3 spans 17 residues. With V trimmed by 2 bases and J by 5 bases, 11 bases remained unmatched. The germline V gene has CDR1 KGHSH and CDR2 LQKENI. CDR3 residues: CASSPLTGGAVGETQYF. The CDR3 nucleotides are TGTGCCAGCTCACCATTGACAGGGGGCGCCGTGGGGGAGACCCAGTACTTC.

This clone was seen a single time. The V call is TRBV6-4, the J call TRBJ1-1; 10 bases agree with TRBD1. The CDR3 contains 14 residues. The germline gives CDR1 MRHNA, CDR2 SNTAGT. Unmatched junction bases numbered 2, after V lost 3 bases and J lost 4 bases. CDR3 sequence: CASSEGQGGTEAFF. In nucleotides, the CDR3 is TGTGCCAGCAGTGAAGGACAGGGGGGCACTGAAGCTTTCTTT.

V gene TRBV7-6 combines with J gene TRBJ1-4; D might be TRBD1 (5 bases). The germline V and J ends were trimmed by 5 bases and 5 bases, with 15 bases remaining between them. The CDR3 runs 15 residues. CDR1 is SGHVS and CDR2 is FNYEAQ in the germline V gene. The DNA for the CDR3 is TGTGCCAGCAGCGGCGGGGCAGGCGTAAATGAAAAACTGTTTTTT. It codes for CASSGGAGVNEKLFF. Together with reference TRBV7-6 and TRBJ1-4, the CDR3 gives the full variable domain: GAGVSQSPRYKVTKRGQDVALRCDPISGHVSLYWYRQALGQGPEFLTYFNYEAQQDKSGLPNDRFSAERPEGSISTLTIQRTEQRDSAMYRCASSGGAGVNEKLFFGSGTQLSVL.

V gene TRBV20-1 combines with J gene TRBJ2-7; D gene unclear. The CDR3 has 11 residues. Trimming left V 6 bases short and J 7 bases short, with 13 bases between. Germline V gives CDR1 DFQATT, CDR2 SNEGSKA (reference sequence). The CDR3 DNA is TGCAGTGCCCCACCGGTGGAGGAGCAGTACTTC. It codes for CSAPPVEEQYF.

CDR3 sequence: CASSHPGTGFTDTQYF. CDR3 in DNA: TGTGCCAGCAGCCATCCCGGGACAGGGTTCACAGATACGCAGTATTTT. V gene TRBV5-5 combines with J gene TRBJ2-3; 9 positions agree with TRBD1. The junction had 8 bases not matched to a gene; V was cut back by 4 bases and J by 2 bases. The germline V gene encodes CDR1 SGHKS and CDR2 YYEKEE (reference sequence). The CDR3 length is 16 residues.

The rearrangement links TRBV2 to TRBJ2-4; perhaps TRBD2 as D (6 bases). Trimming pared 6 bases from V and 4 bases from J, leaving 25 bases between. This CDR3 is 18 amino acids long. Germline V gene lookup returns CDR1 SNHLY and CDR2 FYNNEI. As DNA, the CDR3 is TGTGCCAGCAGCAGGAACGACGCGGGACCTGGGGGTAAAAACATTCAGTACTTC. Amino acid sequence: CASSRNDAGPGGKNIQYF.

On this clone: At one end, the junction sequence differs from germline, possibly due to a read error. The rearrangement uses TRBV6-1 and TRBJ1-4, with 9 bases matching TRBD1. The CDR3 is 13 residues long. Per germline, CDR1 MNHNS and CDR2 SASEGT. CDR3: CASSELYGTGTCF. CDR3 in DNA: TGTGCCAGCAGTGAATTATATGGGACAGGGACTTGCTTT.

The V and J genes are TRBV18 and TRBJ2-1; 8 nucleotides line up with TRBD2. CDR1 and CDR2 (germline): KGHSH, LQKENI. The ends lost 1 base at V and 6 bases at J; junction bases unmatched: 5. This CDR3 region has 15 residues. The CDR3 spells CASSPLGLGINEQFF. The CDR3 DNA is TGTGCCAGCTCACCACTGGGACTAGGAATCAATGAGCAGTTCTTC.

Here the CDR3 reads CASSLERTGGFQPQHF. CDR3 nucleotide sequence: TGTGCCAGCAGCTTAGAAAGGACAGGAGGATTTCAGCCCCAGCATTTT. The rearrangement uses TRBV7-8 and TRBJ1-5, with 7 bases that match TRBD1. Germline V lookup: CDR1 SGHVS, CDR2 FQNEAQ. Trimming removed 1 base from V and 6 bases from J; junction bases left unmatched: 9. The CDR3 is 16 residues long.

The chain is built from TRBV7-6 and TRBJ2-7, with D possibly being TRBD2 (5 bases). CDR1 and CDR2 (germline): SGHVS, FNYEAQ. This CDR3 comprises 12 residues. Trimming stripped 6 bases from V and 6 bases from J, with 12 bases between. The CDR3 nucleotides are TGTGCCAGCAGTCCACTAGGTCCCGAGCAGTACTTC. Residues: CASSPLGPEQYF. The whole variable domain, remainder taken from reference TRBV7-6 and TRBJ2-7, is GAGVSQSPRYKVTKRGQDVALRCDPISGHVSLYWYRQALGQGPEFLTYFNYEAQQDKSGLPNDRFSAERPEGSISTLTIQRTEQRDSAMYRCASSPLGPEQYFGPGTRLTVT.

The chain employs TRBV6-6 and TRBJ1-2, with 8 nucleotides matching TRBD1. This CDR3 is 12 amino acids long. J gave up 7 bases and V 7 bases, and 5 bases lay outside the gene matches. Germline values: CDR1 MNHNY, CDR2 SVGAGI (reference sequence). The CDR3 DNA reads as TGTGCCAGCAAACCAGGGGGCGGTGGCTACACCTTC. This codes for CASKPGGGGYTF.

The chain recombines TRBV7-9 with TRBJ2-5, with D possibly being TRBD2 (5 bases). CDR1 and CDR2 from the germline V gene are SEHNR and FQNEAQ (reference sequence). The CDR3 is 15 amino acids. V was cut by 3 bases and J by 4 bases, with 15 bases left in between. The CDR3 is CASSLWTGELETQYF. The CDR3 DNA reads TGTGCCAGCAGCTTGTGGACCGGGGAGTTAGAGACCCAGTACTTC.

The chain carries TRBV27 and TRBJ2-7; 7 bases are a match to TRBD2. This CDR3 has 15 residues. Germline trimming cut 3 bases from V and 2 bases from J; bases unmatched to any gene: 7. CDR1 is MNHEY, CDR2 SMNVEV, per germline (reference sequence). CDR3 sequence (DNA): TGTGCCAGCAGTTTGGTGGGCGGGAGCCCCTACGAGCAGTACTTC. Translation: CASSLVGGSPYEQYF.

The chain is built from TRBV6-5 and TRBJ1-1, with TRBD1 matching over 9 bases. With V trimmed by 6 bases and J by 8 bases, 13 bases remained unmatched. The CDR3 runs 15 residues. Germline V CDR1 and CDR2: MNHEY, SVGAGI. In DNA form, the CDR3 reads TGTGCCAGCAGCCCCCTCCCGGGACAGGGCCGAGAAGCTTTCTTT. It yields the protein CASSPLPGQGREAFF.

This chain joins TRBV5-4 and TRBJ1-1, with D uncertain. The germline CDR1 and CDR2 sequences are SGHNT and YYREEE (reference sequence). Trimming stripped 3 bases from V and 6 bases from J, with 30 bases between. The CDR3 extends over 19 amino acids. The CDR3 DNA is TGTGCCAGCAGCTCGGCGGGGATCATCTCAAGAAAACAGAAGGCTGAAGCTTTCTTT. Translating gives CASSSAGIISRKQKAEAFF. The full variable domain, with the rest looked up from reference TRBV5-4 and TRBJ1-1, is ETGVTQSPTHLIKTRGQQVTLRCSSQSGHNTVSWYQQALGQGPQFIFQYYREEENGRGNFPPRFSGLQFPNYSSELNVNALELDDSALYLCASSSAGIISRKQKAEAFFGQGTRLTVV.

The chain uses TRBV6-5 and TRBJ2-1; a possible D gene is TRBD2 (5 bases). In germline, CDR1 is MNHEY, CDR2 SVGAGI. CDR3 length equals 16 residues. Deletions cut 2 bases from V and 5 bases from J, with 16 bases between. CDR3 nucleotide sequence: TGTGCCAGCAGTTACGTATGGGGAGAGACCCACAATGAGCAGTTCTTC. Translating it yields CASSYVWGETHNEQFF.

This chain uses TRBV24-1 with TRBJ2-1; D not certain. Germline-derived CDR1 and CDR2 are KGHDR and SFDVKD. This CDR3 spans 12 amino acids. Trimming took 9 bases from V and 2 from J, leaving 7 bases between them. This CDR3 reads CATSLTYNEQFF. The CDR3 nucleotides read TGTGCCACCTCCCTTACCTACAATGAGCAGTTCTTC.

This clone was picked up one time. The chain uses TRBV2 and TRBJ2-7; 7 bases are shared with TRBD2. The J segment lost 6 bases and the V segment lost 2 bases, leaving 4 bases of the junction unmatched. Germline-derived CDR1 and CDR2 are SNHLY and FYNNEI. The CDR3 covers 13 residues. The CDR3 region is CASSESASGEQYF. DNA of the CDR3: TGTGCCAGCAGTGAATCGGCTAGCGGCGAGCAGTACTTC. The complete variable domain, with remaining parts taken from reference TRBV2 and TRBJ2-7, reads EPEVTQTPSHQVTQMGQEVILRCVPISNHLYFYWYRQILGQKVEFLVSFYNNEISEKSEIFDDQFSVERPDGSNFTLKIRSTKLEDSAMYFCASSESASGEQYFGPGTRLTVT.

The gene calls are TRBV5-6 and TRBJ2-3; weak D call: TRBD2 (6 bases). This CDR3 has 13 amino acids. Trimming took 4 bases from V and 1 from J, leaving 7 bases between them. CDR1 SGHDT and CDR2 YYEEEE come from the germline V gene. This CDR3 is CASSRRGTDTQYF. The CDR3 DNA sequence: TGTGCCAGCAGCAGGAGGGGCACAGATACGCAGTATTTT.

The chain is built from TRBV7-9 and TRBJ2-2, with TRBD2 matching over 14 bases. V was pared by 1 base and J by 6 bases, with 7 bases of the junction left unmatched. Germline loops: CDR1 SEHNR, CDR2 FQNEAQ (reference sequence). CDR3 length equals 18 residues. The CDR3 DNA sequence: TGTGCCAGCAGCTTAGTAGGGACTAGCGGGAGAAGGGCCGGGGAGCTGTTTTTT. It encodes CASSLVGTSGRRAGELFF.